Listed here are 18 T cell receptor beta chains from one sample, sequenced in a study of cytotoxic CD8 clonotypes in ibrutinib-treated CLL (dated by TCRdb to about 2021). Receptors were amplified or captured by the immunoSEQ multiplex PCR assay. TCRdb re-hosts the immuneACCESS table, in-frame sequences only. Its copies lack some clones; in the studies checked, an unresolved V gene accounts for under half of them, and the cause for the rest is not known. This sample is represented by 150,000 to 250,000 clones; over 60% of them were singletons. The ten top clones hold around an eighth of the sample. Interpreted using the paper, the time point label stands for: 20 to 25 months on ibrutinib. The specimen was PBMCs, collected after 24 months of ibrutinib treatment. The receptor set was obtained from a human donor with chronic lymphocytic leukemia.

This clone was observed a single time. This chain connects TRBV18 to TRBJ2-1, with no clear D. CDR3 length equals 13 residues. The germline V gene encodes CDR1 KGHSH and CDR2 LQKENI. V dropped 3 bases and J dropped 5 bases, with 8 bases sitting between them. CDR3 sequence: CASSPTTDNEQFF. The CDR3 DNA follows: TGTGCCAGCTCACCTACTACTGACAATGAGCAGTTCTTC.

The chain is built from TRBV2 and TRBJ1-1; 8 positions agree with TRBD1. Trimming took 5 bases from V and 11 from J; bases not matched to a gene: 16. Germline V gene sequence: CDR1 SNHLY, CDR2 FYNNEI. The CDR3 totals 15 residues. CDR3 sequence: CASSRIGDRPEWAFF. Here the CDR3 DNA reads TGTGCCAGCAGTCGAATTGGGGACAGGCCTGAGTGGGCTTTCTTT.

CDR3 DNA sequence: TGTGCCAGCAGCCCCACGGGGGTGGGTAATGAAAAACTGTTTTTT. It yields the protein CASSPTGVGNEKLFF. V is TRBV7-9 and J is TRBJ1-4, with D possibly matching TRBD1 (5 bases). Germline V gives CDR1 SEHNR, CDR2 FQNEAQ (reference sequence). Trimming stripped 5 bases from V and 4 bases from J, with 14 bases between. The CDR3 is 15 residues long. The variable domain in full, completed from reference TRBV7-9 and TRBJ1-4, reads DTGVSQNPRHKITKRGQNVTFRCDPISEHNRLYWYRQTLGQGPEFLTYFQNEAQLEKSRLLSDRFSAERPKGSFSTLEIQRTEQGDSAMYLCASSPTGVGNEKLFFGSGTQLSVL.

V gene TRBV7-8 combines with J gene TRBJ2-7; 7 bases match TRBD2. CDR3 size: 15 residues. J lost 2 bases, V lost 3 bases, and 7 bases had no gene match. From germline, CDR1 is SGHVS and CDR2 FQNEAQ. The CDR3 DNA follows: TGTGCCAGCAGCTTCCGAGGCGGGAGCCCCTACGAGCAGTACTTC. This sequence encodes CASSFRGGSPYEQYF.

CDR3 protein: CASSLAGQYNEKLFF. The CDR3 DNA reads TGTGCCAGCAGCTTAGCTGGACAGTATAATGAAAAACTGTTTTTT. The V and J genes are TRBV7-9 and TRBJ1-4, with D perhaps TRBD1 (6 bases). Trimming left V 0 bases short and J 4 bases short, with 9 bases between. The CDR3 covers 15 residues. Germline assignment: CDR1 SEHNR and CDR2 FQNEAQ (reference sequence).

V gene TRBV11-1 combines with J gene TRBJ2-7; no clear D gene. Germline CDR1 reads SGHAT; CDR2 reads FQDESV (reference sequence). The CDR3 runs 14 residues. With 1 base removed from V and 0 bases from J, the gap between germline ends came to 7 bases. CDR3 region: CASSLVGSSYEQYF. The CDR3 region has the DNA TGTGCCAGCAGCTTAGTGGGAAGCTCCTACGAGCAGTACTTC.

The chain couples TRBV4-3 to TRBJ2-1; a weak D match, TRBD1 (5 bases). V was shortened by 3 bases and J by 8 bases, with 20 bases between the two germline ends. CDR1 and CDR2 (germline): LGHNA, YSLEER. The CDR3 length is 16 residues. This CDR3 reads CASSQDSLKGFDEQFF. CDR3 sequence (DNA): TGCGCCAGCAGCCAGGATTCTCTTAAGGGGTTCGATGAGCAGTTCTTC.

The chain employs TRBV5-1 and TRBJ2-1, with TRBD1 identical over 10 bases. CDR3 length equals 20 residues. V trimming: 5 bases; J trimming: 2 bases; junction bases outside the gene matches: 19. Germline V gene data show CDR1 as SGHRS and CDR2 as YFSETQ. Here the CDR3 reads CASRIWGLESGTGAYNEQFF. DNA of the CDR3: TGCGCCAGCAGGATATGGGGTTTAGAATCGGGGACAGGGGCCTACAATGAGCAGTTCTTC.

A few counts support this clone. The CDR3 reads CASSLGPTQETQYF. In nucleotides, the CDR3 is TGTGCCAGCAGCCTAGGACCTACCCAAGAGACCCAGTACTTC. This sequence joins TRBV7-2 and TRBJ2-5; D unclear. V dropped 5 bases and J dropped 1 base, with 11 bases sitting between them. This CDR3 is 14 amino acids long. Looked up from germline, CDR1 is SGHTA and CDR2 is FQGNSA. The full variable domain, completed using reference TRBV7-2 and TRBJ2-5, is GAGVSQSPSNKVTEKGKDVELRCDPISGHTALYWYRQSLGQGLEFLIYFQGNSAPDKSGLPSDRFSAERTGGSVSTLTIQRTQQEDSAVYLCASSLGPTQETQYFGPGTRLLVL.

The chain joins TRBV15 to TRBJ1-1; D gene ambiguous. Looked up from germline, CDR1 is LNHNV and CDR2 is YYDKDF (reference sequence). This CDR3 contains 13 residues. Trimming stripped 1 base from V and 0 bases from J, with 3 bases between. The DNA for the CDR3 is TGTGCCACCAGCAGAGGACTGAACACTGAAGCTTTCTTT. Residues: CATSRGLNTEAFF.

The chain recombines TRBV10-3 with TRBJ2-1; D is unclear. Deletions cut 1 base from V and 0 bases from J, with 7 bases between. Looked up from germline, CDR1 is ENHRY and CDR2 is SYGVKD. CDR3 length: 15 residues. The CDR3 spells CAISEYHGSYNEQFF. DNA for the CDR3: TGTGCCATCAGTGAGTACCACGGCTCCTACAATGAGCAGTTCTTC.

This rearrangement joins TRBV11-1 to TRBJ2-7; 7 bases align to TRBD2. Germline-derived CDR1 and CDR2 are SGHAT and FQDESV (reference sequence). Trimming at V came to 4 bases and at J to 2 bases, leaving 8 bases not matched to a gene. The CDR3 has 15 residues. This CDR3 reads CASSSTRTRAYEQYF. The CDR3 nucleotides are TGTGCCAGCAGCTCAACCAGGACTAGGGCCTACGAGCAGTACTTC.

This chain connects TRBV11-2 to TRBJ2-2; D is ambiguous. Germline loops: CDR1 SGHAT, CDR2 FQNNGV. The CDR3 covers 14 residues. V was cut by 1 base and J by 1 base, with 4 bases left in between. This CDR3 reads CASSLGLNTGELFF. The CDR3 DNA follows: TGTGCCAGCAGCTTAGGCCTGAACACCGGGGAGCTGTTTTTT.

Points on this clone: Other DNA sequences in the same sample also yield this CDR3. J is TRBJ1-2 and V is TRBV30, with unresolved D. The V end was cut by 0 bases, the J end by 5 bases, with 7 bases between. Germline CDR1 is GTSNPN and CDR2 is SVGIG (reference sequence). This CDR3 has 12 amino acids. The CDR3 sequence is CAWSVTGYGYTF. In nucleotides, the CDR3 is TGTGCCTGGAGTGTAACGGGGTATGGCTACACCTTC.

The rearrangement links TRBV14 to TRBJ1-1; D remains unclear. Germline CDR1 SGHDN, CDR2 FVKESK. The CDR3 covers 12 residues. Between the trimmed V and J ends, which lost 4 bases and 5 bases, there was a span of 8 bases. CDR3 loop: CASSLVGTEAFF. CDR3 sequence (DNA): TGTGCCAGCAGCCTCGTGGGTACTGAAGCTTTCTTT.

This chain joins TRBV13 and TRBJ2-1; D is unresolved. Germline V gene sequence: CDR1 PRHDT, CDR2 FYEKMQ (reference sequence). The CDR3 sequence is 17 residues long. V lost 2 bases to trimming and J lost 7 bases, with 21 bases between them. The CDR3 protein is CASSLLDLSGSRNEQFF. CDR3 sequence (DNA): TGTGCCAGCAGCTTATTGGACCTGAGTGGTTCGAGGAATGAGCAGTTCTTC.

The chain uses TRBV11-2 and TRBJ2-7, with D possibly TRBD1 on 7 matching bases. Germline values: CDR1 SGHAT, CDR2 FQNNGV. With 5 bases removed from V and 5 bases from J, the gap between germline ends came to 19 bases. The CDR3 has 15 amino acids. CDR3 sequence reads: CASSAIGGTVNEQYF. CDR3 in DNA: TGTGCCAGCAGCGCAATAGGGGGGACAGTGAACGAGCAGTACTTC.

This chain joins TRBV29-1 and TRBJ1-1; a possible D gene is TRBD1 (6 bases). CDR3 length: 11 residues. Germline CDR1 and CDR2: SQVTM and ANQGSEA. V was cut by 5 bases and J by 5 bases, with 9 bases left in between. The CDR3 bases are TGCAGCGTTATAGGGGGGACTGAAGCTTTCTTT. Translating it yields CSVIGGTEAFF.